The TCR beta chain under discussion was sequenced for a study of T cell responses to AZD1222 COVID-19 vaccine. Study findings and constraints: Donors skewed white British and female; clonal diversity was possibly underestimated. Researchers took repertoire samples only after the peak T cell response had come.

Produced via immunoSEQ multiplex PCR; TCRdb's table is partial and in-frame only. This table has 85,000 to 90,000 clones, 85% to 90% appearing once. Concerning this clone: Its antigen remains unknown.

This receptor was identified in an adult in good health. Sequencing used peripheral blood, obtained on day 0 of MenACWY control vaccination.

CDR3 protein: CAWSGPITPETQYF. CDR3 sequence (DNA): TGTGCCTGGAGTGGCCCCATCACCCCAGAGACCCAGTACTTC. The J gene is TRBJ2-5, the V gene TRBV30; no clear D gene. Per germline, CDR1 GTSNPN and CDR2 SVGIG (reference sequence). The CDR3 has 14 amino acids. V dropped 1 base and J dropped 4 bases, with 13 bases sitting between them. The whole variable domain, remainder taken from reference TRBV30 and TRBJ2-5, is SQTIHQWPATLVQPVGSPLSLECTVEGTSNPNLYWYRQAAGRGLQLLFYSVGIGQISSEVPQNLSASRPQDRQFILSSKKLLLSDSGFYLCAWSGPITPETQYFGPGTRLLVL.